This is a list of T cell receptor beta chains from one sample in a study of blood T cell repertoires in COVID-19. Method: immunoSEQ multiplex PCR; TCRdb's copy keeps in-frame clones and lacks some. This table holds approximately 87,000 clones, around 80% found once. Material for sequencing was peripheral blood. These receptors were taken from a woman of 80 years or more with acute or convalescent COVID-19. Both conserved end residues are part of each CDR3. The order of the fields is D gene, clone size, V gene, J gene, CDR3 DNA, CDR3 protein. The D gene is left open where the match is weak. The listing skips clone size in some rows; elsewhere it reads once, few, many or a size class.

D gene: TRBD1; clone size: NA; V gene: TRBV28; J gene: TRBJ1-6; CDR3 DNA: TGTGCCAGCAGAGATTTTATAGGGACAGGGTATAATTCACCCCTCCACTTT; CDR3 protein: CASRDFIGTGYNSPLHF
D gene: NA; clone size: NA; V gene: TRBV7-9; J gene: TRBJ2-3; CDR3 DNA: TGTGCCAGCAGCCCGGTCACAGTATCAAGCACAGATACGCAGTATTTT; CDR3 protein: CASSPVTVSSTDTQYF
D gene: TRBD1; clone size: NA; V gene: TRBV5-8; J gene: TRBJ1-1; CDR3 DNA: TGTGCCAGCAGCCCGGGACAGCATAACACTGAAGCTTTCTTT; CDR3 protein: CASSPGQHNTEAFF
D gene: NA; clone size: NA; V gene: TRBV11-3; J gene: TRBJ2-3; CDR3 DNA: TGTGCCAGCAGCTTACCAGGGGCAGGCACAGATACGCAGTATTTT; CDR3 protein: CASSLPGAGTDTQYF
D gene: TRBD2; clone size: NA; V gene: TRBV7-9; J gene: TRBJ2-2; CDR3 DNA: TGTGCCAGCAGCCTCTTAGGGACTAGCGGGGACGGGGAGCTGTTTTTT; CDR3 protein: CASSLLGTSGDGELFF
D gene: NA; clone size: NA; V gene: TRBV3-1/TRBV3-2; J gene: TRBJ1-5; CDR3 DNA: TGTGCCAGCAGTTTGAGGAATCAGCCCCAGCATTTT; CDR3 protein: CASSLRNQPQHF
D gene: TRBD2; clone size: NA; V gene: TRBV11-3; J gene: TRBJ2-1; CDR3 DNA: TGTGCCAGCAGCCCGGGGGGTTCGTACAATGAGCAGTTCTTC; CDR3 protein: CASSPGGSYNEQFF
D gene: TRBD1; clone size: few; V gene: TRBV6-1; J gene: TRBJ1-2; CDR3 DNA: TGTGCCAGCAGTGAAGCGTTAGGACAGGGGGGCTATGGCTACACCTTC; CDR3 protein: CASSEALGQGGYGYTF
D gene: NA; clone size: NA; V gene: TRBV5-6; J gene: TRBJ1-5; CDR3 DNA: TGTGCCAGCAGCCGCGGGACGGAATTCAATCAGCCCCAGCATTTT; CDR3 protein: CASSRGTEFNQPQHF
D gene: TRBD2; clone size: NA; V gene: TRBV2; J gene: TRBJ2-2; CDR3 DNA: TGTGCCAGCACTTTCCTCGGACTAGCGGGGGGCAACACCGGGGAGCTGTTTTTT; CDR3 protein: CASTFLGLAGGNTGELFF
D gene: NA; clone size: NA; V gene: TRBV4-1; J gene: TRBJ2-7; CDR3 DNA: TGCGCCAGCAGCCAAGGGGTAGCCGCCCGATACGAGCAGTACTTC; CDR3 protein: CASSQGVAARYEQYF
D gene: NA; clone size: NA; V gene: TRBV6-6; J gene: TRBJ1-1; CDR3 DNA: TGTGCCAGCAGTTTCCGAGAGGGGAACACTGAAGCTTTCTTT; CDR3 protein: CASSFREGNTEAFF
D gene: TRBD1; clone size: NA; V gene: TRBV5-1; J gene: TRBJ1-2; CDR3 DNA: TGCGCCAGCAGCTTGACAGGGGACTATGGCTACACCTTC; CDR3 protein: CASSLTGDYGYTF
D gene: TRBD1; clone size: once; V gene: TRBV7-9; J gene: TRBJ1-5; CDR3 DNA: TGTGCCAGCAGCCCGGGGACAGGCCTCAATCAGCCCCAGCATTTT; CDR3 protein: CASSPGTGLNQPQHF
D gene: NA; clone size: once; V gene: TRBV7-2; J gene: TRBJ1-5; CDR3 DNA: TGTGCCAGCAGCTCTCAGACAGCCGGCATTCAGCCCCAGCATTTT; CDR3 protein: CASSSQTAGIQPQHF
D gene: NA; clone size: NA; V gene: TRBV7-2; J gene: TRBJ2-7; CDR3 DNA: TGTGCCAGCAGCTTAGGAGGGCACGAGCAGTACTTC; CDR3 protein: CASSLGGHEQYF
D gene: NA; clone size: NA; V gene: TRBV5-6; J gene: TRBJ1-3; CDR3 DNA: TGTGCCAGCACCCTCGGGGGTGTAAACACCATATATTTT; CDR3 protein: CASTLGGVNTIYF
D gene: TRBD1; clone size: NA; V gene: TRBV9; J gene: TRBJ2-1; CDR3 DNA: TGTGCCAGCAGCGTAACAGGGACAGGGGGAACATATGAGCAGTTCTTC; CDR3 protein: CASSVTGTGGTYEQFF
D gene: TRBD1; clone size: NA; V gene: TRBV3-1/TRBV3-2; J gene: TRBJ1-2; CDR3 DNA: TGTGCCAGCAGCCGCAGGACAGGGGGGTATGGCTACACCTTC; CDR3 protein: CASSRRTGGYGYTF
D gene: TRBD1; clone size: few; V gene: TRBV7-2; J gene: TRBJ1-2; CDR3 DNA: TGTGCCAGCAGCTTACGACAGGGCGGGAACTATGGCTACACCTTC; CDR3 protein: CASSLRQGGNYGYTF
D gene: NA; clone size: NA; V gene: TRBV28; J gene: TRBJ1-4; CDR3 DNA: TGTGCCAGCAGCTCCGGGGAGCTCAATGAAAAACTGTTTTTT; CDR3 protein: CASSSGELNEKLFF
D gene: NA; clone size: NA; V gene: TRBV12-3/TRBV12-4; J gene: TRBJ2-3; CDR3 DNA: TGTGCCAGCAGGGAAGGGGGATCGGATACGCAGTATTTT; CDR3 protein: CASREGGSDTQYF
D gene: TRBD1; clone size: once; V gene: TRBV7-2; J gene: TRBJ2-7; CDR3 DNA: TGTGCCAGCAGCGTGACAGGGGAGAGCTCCTACGAGCAGTACTTC; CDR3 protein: CASSVTGESSYEQYF
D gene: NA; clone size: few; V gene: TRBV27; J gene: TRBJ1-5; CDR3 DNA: TGTGCCAGCAGTTTAAAGCAGGGCAATCAGCCCCAGCATTTT; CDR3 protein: CASSLKQGNQPQHF
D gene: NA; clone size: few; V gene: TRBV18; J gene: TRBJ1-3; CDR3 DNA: TGTGCCAGCTCACCAATAGAGATCTCTGGAAACACCATATATTTT; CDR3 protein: CASSPIEISGNTIYF
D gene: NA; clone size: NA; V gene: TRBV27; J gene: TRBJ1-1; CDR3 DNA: TGTGCCAGCAGACGCGTAACGAACACTGAAGCTTTCTTT; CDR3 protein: CASRRVTNTEAFF
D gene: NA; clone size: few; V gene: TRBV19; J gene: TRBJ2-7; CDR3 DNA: TGTGCCAGTAGTATGAGTGTAGGGGCTATCTACGAGCAGTACTTC; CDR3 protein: CASSMSVGAIYEQYF
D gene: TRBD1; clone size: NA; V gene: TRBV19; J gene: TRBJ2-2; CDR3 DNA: TGTGCCAGTAGGGGGACAGGGGCGGCCGGGGAGCTGTTTTTT; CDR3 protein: CASRGTGAAGELFF
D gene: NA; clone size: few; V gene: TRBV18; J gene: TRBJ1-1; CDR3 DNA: TGTGCCAGCTCACTTGGGGCAGGAAACACTGAAGCTTTCTTT; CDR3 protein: CASSLGAGNTEAFF
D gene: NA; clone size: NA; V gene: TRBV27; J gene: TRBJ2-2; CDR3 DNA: TGTGCCAGCAGTTTGGCCAGGGCAGCCGGGGAGCTGTTTTTT; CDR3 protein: CASSLARAAGELFF
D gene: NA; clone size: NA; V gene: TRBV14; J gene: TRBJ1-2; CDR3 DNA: TGTGCCAGCAGCCAAGCTGGGCCGGGATACTATGGCTACACCTTC; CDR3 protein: CASSQAGPGYYGYTF
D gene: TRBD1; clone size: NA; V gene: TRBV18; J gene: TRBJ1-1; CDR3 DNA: TGTGCCAGCTCACCCCTCACAGGGGACCACACTGAAGCTTTCTTT; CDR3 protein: CASSPLTGDHTEAFF
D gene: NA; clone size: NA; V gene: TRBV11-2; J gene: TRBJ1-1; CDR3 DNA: TGTGCCAGCAGCATAAACACTGAAGCTTTCTTT; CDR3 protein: CASSINTEAFF
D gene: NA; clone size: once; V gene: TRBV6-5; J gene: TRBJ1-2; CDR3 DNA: TGTGCCAGCTTCCCGGGGGGAGTGGCCTATGGCTACACCTTC; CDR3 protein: CASFPGGVAYGYTF
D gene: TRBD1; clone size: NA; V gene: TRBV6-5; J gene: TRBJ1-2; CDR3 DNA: TGTGCCAGCAGTTTAGGGACAGGGGTGGGCTATGGCTACACCTTC; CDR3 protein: CASSLGTGVGYGYTF
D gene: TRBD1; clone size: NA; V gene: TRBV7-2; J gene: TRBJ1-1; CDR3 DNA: TGTGCCAGCAGCGCCTACAGGGGGGCCCTGAACACTGAAGCTTTCTTT; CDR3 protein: CASSAYRGALNTEAFF
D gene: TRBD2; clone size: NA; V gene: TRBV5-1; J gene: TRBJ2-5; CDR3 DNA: TGCGCCAGCAGCCAGGGACTAGCGGGCGGCCAAGAGACCCAGTACTTC; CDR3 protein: CASSQGLAGGQETQYF
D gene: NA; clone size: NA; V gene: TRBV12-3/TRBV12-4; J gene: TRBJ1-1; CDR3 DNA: TGTGCCAGCAGTTTGCGGAAGCGGGCTTTCTTT; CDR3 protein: CASSLRKRAFF
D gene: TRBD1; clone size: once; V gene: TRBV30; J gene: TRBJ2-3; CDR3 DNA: TGTGCCTGGAAGGCAGGGGGCGCAGATACGCAGTATTTT; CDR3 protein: CAWKAGGADTQYF
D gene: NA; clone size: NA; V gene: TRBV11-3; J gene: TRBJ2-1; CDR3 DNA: TGTGCCAGCAGCTTAGGCGGACAGTCCAAGGATGAGCAGTTCTTC; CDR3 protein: CASSLGGQSKDEQFF
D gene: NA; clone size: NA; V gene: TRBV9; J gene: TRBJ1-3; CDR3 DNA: TGTGCCAGCTCACCCGGGACAAACTCTGGAAACACCATATATTTT; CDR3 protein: CASSPGTNSGNTIYF
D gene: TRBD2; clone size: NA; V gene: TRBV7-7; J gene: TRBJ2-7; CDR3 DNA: TGTGCTAGCAGCCGAGATCCGGGGGGGTACGAGCAGTACTTC; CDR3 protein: CASSRDPGGYEQYF
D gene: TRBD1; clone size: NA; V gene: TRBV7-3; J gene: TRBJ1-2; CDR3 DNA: TGTGCCAGCAGCGTCGGGACAGTCTATGGCTACACCTTC; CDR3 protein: CASSVGTVYGYTF
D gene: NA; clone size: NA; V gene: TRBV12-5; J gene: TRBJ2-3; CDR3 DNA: TGTGCTAGTGGTTTGAGTCGGGGGATCTCAGATACGCAGTATTTT; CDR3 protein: CASGLSRGISDTQYF
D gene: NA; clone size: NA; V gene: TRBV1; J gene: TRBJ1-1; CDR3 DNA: TGCACCAGCAGGCCTGTAACAGGGGGGTCTCGGAGTACTGAAGCTTTCTTT; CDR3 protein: CTSRPVTGGSRSTEAFF
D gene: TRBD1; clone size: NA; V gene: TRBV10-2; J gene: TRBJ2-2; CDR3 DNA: TGCGCCAGCAGGGGGACAGCTACCGGGGAGCTGTTTTTT; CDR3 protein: CASRGTATGELFF
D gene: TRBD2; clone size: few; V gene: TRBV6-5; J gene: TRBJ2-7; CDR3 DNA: TGTGCCAGCAGCAGCGGGGACGGGTCCTACGAGCAGTACTTC; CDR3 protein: CASSSGDGSYEQYF